One sample yielded the 30 T cell receptor beta chains listed below, sequenced in a study of early T cells in non-severe SARS-CoV-2 infection. TCRdb reanalysed the 5' RACE reads using MiXCR and keeps one entry per CDR3 protein. The table lists around 30,000 distinct CDR3 sequences, about 5% of them singletons. Sequencing was performed on whole blood. The receptors were sampled from an adult who was a healthcare worker with PCR-confirmed SARS-CoV-2 infection or an uninfected control (not recorded which).

This clonotype was detected only a few times. This chain joins TRBV23-1 and TRBJ2-3, with 10 bases lining up with TRBD1. TRBV23-1 counts as an open reading frame of uncertain function. V lost 1 base to trimming and J lost 4 bases; unmatched junction nucleotides: 8. CDR3 size: 17 residues. CDR3 protein: CASSQLTGTGVPDTQYF. The CDR3 nucleotides are TGCGCCAGCAGTCAATTGACCGGGACAGGGGTTCCAGATACGCAGTATTTT.

The V and J genes are TRBV4-2 and TRBJ2-5; D unclear. Germline V gives CDR1 LGHNA, CDR2 YNFKEQ. Trimming stripped 0 bases from V and 5 bases from J, with 7 bases between. The CDR3 totals 13 residues. DNA for the CDR3: TGTGCCAGCAGCCAAGAAAGGTCGGAGACCCAGTACTTC. Translating it yields CASSQERSETQYF.

The genes are TRBV20-1 and TRBJ2-7; 8 bases align to TRBD2. This CDR3 has 13 residues. Germline loops: CDR1 DFQATT, CDR2 SNEGSKA (reference sequence). V lost 6 bases, J lost 5 bases, and 9 bases stayed unmatched. The CDR3, as DNA: TGCAGTGCCATCCGGGACGGGAGGGACGAGCAGTACTTC. Translated, it gives CSAIRDGRDEQYF.

This clonotype occurred many times. This rearrangement joins TRBV4-2 to TRBJ2-6; D tentatively reads TRBD1 or TRBD2 (5 bases each). V was trimmed by 1 base and J by 0 bases, leaving 16 bases between them. The CDR3 spans 19 residues. Germline-derived CDR1 and CDR2 are LGHNA and YNFKEQ. The CDR3 bases are TGTGCCAGCAGCCAAGGTCTCGGGACCACCTCCTCTGGGGCCAACGTCCTGACTTTC. It encodes CASSQGLGTTSSGANVLTF.

This clonotype has more than one count but fewer than ten. The chain is built from TRBV5-1 and TRBJ1-4; D unresolved. The CDR3 consists of 14 residues. CDR1 and CDR2 from the germline V gene are SGHRS and YFSETQ. V was shortened by 0 bases and J by 4 bases, with 7 bases between the two germline ends. In nucleotides, the CDR3 is TGCGCCAGCAGCTTGGAAGGGAATAATGAAAAACTGTTTTTT. This gives the protein CASSLEGNNEKLFF.

This sequence joins TRBV6-5 and TRBJ2-3; 7 bases agree with TRBD2. After removal of 6 bases from V and 3 bases from J, the junction contained 6 bases not matched to a gene. The CDR3 is 14 residues long. Germline-derived CDR1 and CDR2 are MNHEY and SVGAGI. For the CDR3, the DNA is TGTGCCAGCAGGAGGACTAGGAGAACAGATACGCAGTATTTT. It codes for CASRRTRRTDTQYF.

This clonotype was seen many times. The genes are TRBV6-5 and TRBJ2-7; the D call may be TRBD1 or TRBD2 (5 bases each). V shed 6 bases and J shed 6 bases, with 21 bases lying between them. Germline V gene sequence: CDR1 MNHEY, CDR2 SVGAGI. The CDR3 is made up of 15 amino acids. The CDR3 DNA is TGTGCCAGCAGCGGGGCGGAAGGGGCGGTTGGCGAGCAGTACTTC. It codes for CASSGAEGAVGEQYF.

This clonotype was seen ten or more times. This sequence joins TRBV7-9 and TRBJ2-5; 8 bases are shared with TRBD1. The CDR3 covers 14 residues. Germline CDR1 is SEHNR and CDR2 is FQNEAQ (reference sequence). V lost 4 bases, J lost 5 bases, and 6 bases stayed unmatched. The CDR3 sequence: CASSYATGAETQYF. CDR3 in DNA: TGTGCCAGCAGCTATGCGACAGGGGCCGAGACCCAGTACTTC.

This clonotype was recorded many times. The V and J genes are TRBV7-2 and TRBJ2-7; D is unresolved. Germline V gene data show CDR1 as SGHTA and CDR2 as FQGNSA. V was trimmed by 3 bases and J by 0 bases, leaving 6 bases between them. This CDR3 is built from 13 residues. In DNA form, the CDR3 reads TGTGCCAGCAGCTTCCCGAGCTCCTACGAGCAGTACTTC. This codes for CASSFPSSYEQYF.

The rearrangement joins TRBV4-1 to TRBJ1-3, with no clear D. With 1 base removed from V and 4 bases from J, the gap between germline ends came to 2 bases. Germline V gene sequence: CDR1 MGHRA, CDR2 YSYEKL. The CDR3 is made up of 12 amino acids. This chain's CDR3 is CASSQVGNTIYF. The CDR3 nucleotides read TGCGCCAGCAGCCAAGTCGGAAACACCATATATTTT.

This clonotype was seen at least ten times. This rearrangement joins TRBV6-5 to TRBJ1-2; 8 bases line up with TRBD1. The CDR3 contains 14 residues. Germline V gives CDR1 MNHEY, CDR2 SVGAGI. Trimming at V came to 5 bases and at J to 2 bases, leaving 4 bases not matched to a gene. The CDR3 bases are TGTGCCAGCAGTCAACAGGGGGTCAACTATGGCTACACCTTC. Protein product: CASSQQGVNYGYTF.

This clonotype was counted a few times. The J gene is TRBJ2-7, the V gene TRBV6-6; either TRBD1 or TRBD2 may supply D (5 bases each). CDR1 and CDR2 (germline): MNHNY, SVGAGI (reference sequence). There are 16 residues in the CDR3. V lost 0 bases, J lost 0 bases, and 12 bases lay in between. CDR3 nucleotide sequence: TGTGCCAGCAGTTACTCGAGACGGGACGTCTCCTACGAGCAGTACTTC. Protein: CASSYSRRDVSYEQYF.

This clonotype has a handful of counts. The rearrangement links TRBV29-1 to TRBJ2-3; D gene ambiguous. The CDR3 has 11 amino acids. Germline CDR1 and CDR2: SQVTM and ANQGSEA. Trimming took off 6 bases at V and 4 bases at J, with 8 bases between the two ends. The CDR3 DNA is TGCAGCGTGACCCGCTCAGATACGCAGTATTTT. This translates into CSVTRSDTQYF.

This clonotype was observed many times. V usage is TRBV3-1 and J usage is TRBJ2-7; TRBD1 agrees at 7 bases. V shed 2 bases, J shed 1 base, and the junction held 2 bases outside the gene matches. The CDR3 runs to 14 residues. Looked up from germline, CDR1 is LGHDT and CDR2 is YNNKEL (reference sequence). DNA for the CDR3: TGTGCCAGCAGCCAATGGGGACAGTCCTACGAGCAGTACTTC. Encoded protein: CASSQWGQSYEQYF.

This clonotype was found many times. A read error may produce the germline difference seen at one junction end. V is TRBV18 and J is TRBJ1-3, with D perhaps matching TRBD1 (5 bases). The V gene's germline CDR1 is KGHSH and CDR2 LQKENI. This CDR3 has 16 residues. The DNA for the CDR3 is TGTGCCAGCTCACCACCGCAGGGCAGATCTGAAAACACCATATATTTT. This translates into CASSPPQGRSENTIYF.

This clonotype was observed a few times. The chain has TRBV6-6 and TRBJ1-2, with 7 bases that match TRBD1. Trimming took 6 bases from V and 8 from J; bases not matched to a gene: 12. The CDR3 is 14 residues long. The germline V gene has CDR1 MNHNY and CDR2 SVGAGI (reference sequence). CDR3 amino acids: CASRYPTGDIGYTF. CDR3 coding DNA: TGTGCCAGCAGATACCCTACAGGGGACATCGGCTACACCTTC.

This rearrangement joins TRBV7-8 to TRBJ1-1; 7 nucleotides align to TRBD1. Trimming removed 5 bases from V and 0 bases from J; junction bases left unmatched: 9. The germline V gene encodes CDR1 SGHVS and CDR2 FQNEAQ. There are 16 residues in the CDR3. CDR3 sequence (DNA): TGTGCCAGCAGCCCGTGGGACAGAGTGATGAACACTGAAGCTTTCTTT. This codes for CASSPWDRVMNTEAFF.

V usage is TRBV6-5 and J usage is TRBJ1-2; no clear D. This CDR3 has 13 amino acids. With 4 bases removed from V and 6 bases from J, the gap between germline ends came to 12 bases. Germline assignment: CDR1 MNHEY and CDR2 SVGAGI. The CDR3 spells CASSFTSMNGYTF. Here the CDR3 DNA reads TGTGCCAGCAGTTTTACATCTATGAATGGCTACACCTTC.

This clonotype was picked up many times. The gene calls are TRBV12-3 or TRBV12-4 and TRBJ2-1; 8 bases map to TRBD1. Trimming removed 5 bases from V and 5 bases from J; junction bases left unmatched: 8. This CDR3 is built from 15 residues. CDR3 nucleotide sequence: TGTGCCAGCAGTCCCCGGACAGGGACCAACAATGAGCAGTTCTTC. This translates into CASSPRTGTNNEQFF.

CDR3 loop: CASSLEGYPNEKLFF. In nucleotides, the CDR3 is TGCGCCAGCAGCTTGGAGGGGTATCCGAATGAAAAACTGTTTTTT. The genes are TRBV5-1 and TRBJ1-4; weak D call: TRBD1 (5 bases). The germline V gene has CDR1 SGHRS and CDR2 YFSETQ. The V end lost 0 bases, the J end lost 5 bases, and 11 bases lay between the germline ends. The CDR3 sequence is 15 residues long.

Ten or more counts support this clonotype. One end of the junction does not line up with germline, which may come from a read error. This rearrangement joins TRBV18 to TRBJ1-3, with a possible D match to TRBD1 (5 bases). The CDR3 has 14 residues. Germline V gene data show CDR1 as KGHSH and CDR2 as LQKENI. In nucleotides, the CDR3 is TGTGCCAGCTCACCCGGGACCTCTGAAAACACCATATATTTT. Amino acid sequence: CASSPGTSENTIYF. The entire variable domain, with the rest obtained from reference TRBV18 and TRBJ1-3, is as follows: NAGVMQNPRHLVRRRGQEARLRCSPMKGHSHVYWYRQLPEEGLKFMVYLQKENIIDESGMPKERFSAEFPKEGPSILRIQQVVRGDSAAYFCASSPGTSENTIYFGEGSWLTVV.

This clonotype was seen only a few times. One junction end disagrees with the germline gene, perhaps due to a read error. The rearrangement uses TRBV20-1 and TRBJ1-1; weak D call: TRBD1 (5 bases). Germline CDR1 is DFQATT and CDR2 is SNEGSKA (reference sequence). The CDR3 sequence is 15 residues long. CDR3 sequence (DNA): TGCAGTGCTAGAGAAGAGGGAGGGGTGAAGACTGAAGCTTTCTTT. Encoded protein: CSAREEGGVKTEAFF.

This clonotype was counted ten times or more. V usage is TRBV9 and J usage is TRBJ1-1; TRBD1 aligns across 9 bases. The CDR3 sequence is 15 residues long. J gave up 0 bases and V 4 bases, and 4 bases lay outside the gene matches. Germline V gene lookup returns CDR1 SGDLS and CDR2 YYNGEE. In nucleotides, the CDR3 is TGTGCCAGCAGCCCCGGGACAGGGATGAACACTGAAGCTTTCTTT. It yields the protein CASSPGTGMNTEAFF.

Only a few counts were recorded for this clonotype. V is TRBV3-1 and J is TRBJ2-3; 9 nucleotides match TRBD1. Losses at the gene ends were 4 bases for V and 6 bases for J; bases not matched to a gene: 8. CDR1 and CDR2 from the germline V gene are LGHDT and YNNKEL (reference sequence). CDR3 length: 15 amino acids. The CDR3 loop reads CASSPYRGRGDTQYF. CDR3 bases: TGTGCCAGCAGCCCTTACAGGGGGCGAGGGGATACGCAGTATTTT.

In this sample, this clonotype turned up many times. This sequence joins TRBV20-1 and TRBJ1-5, with 7 bases that match TRBD1. V lost 5 bases to trimming and J lost 2 bases; unmatched junction nucleotides: 9. The CDR3 length is 15 residues. Germline values: CDR1 DFQATT, CDR2 SNEGSKA (reference sequence). The CDR3, as DNA: TGCAGTGCTCCCATAGGGGGCGCAGGCAATCAGCCCCAGCATTTT. It yields the protein CSAPIGGAGNQPQHF.

This chain uses TRBV7-9 with TRBJ1-6; 8 bases are shared with TRBD1. The CDR3 is made up of 14 amino acids. The junction had 7 bases not matched to a gene; V was cut back by 4 bases and J by 11 bases. Germline CDR1 is SEHNR and CDR2 is FQNEAQ (reference sequence). CDR3 residues: CASSSGQGITPLHF. The CDR3 coding sequence is TGTGCCAGCAGCTCCGGACAGGGTATTACACCCCTCCACTTT.

In this sample, this clonotype turned up many times. The chain links TRBV10-1 to TRBJ2-7; 11 nucleotides align to TRBD1. The CDR3 is 13 residues long. In germline, CDR1 is WNHNN, CDR2 SYGVQD (reference sequence). The junction had 4 bases not matched to a gene; V was cut back by 5 bases and J by 7 bases. CDR3 protein: CASSPDRGREQYF. As DNA, the CDR3 is TGCGCCAGCAGTCCGGACAGGGGGCGTGAGCAGTACTTC.

There are a few counts of this clonotype. CDR3 sequence reads: CSASYHSYEQYF. The DNA for the CDR3 is TGCAGTGCTAGTTACCACTCCTACGAGCAGTACTTC. V is TRBV20-1 and J is TRBJ2-7; D is uncertain. The CDR3 has 12 residues. Trimming removed 3 bases from V and 0 bases from J, with 6 bases in between. The germline V gene encodes CDR1 DFQATT and CDR2 SNEGSKA (reference sequence).

The V gene is TRBV7-6, the J gene TRBJ2-1, with 7 bases fitting TRBD2. CDR1 and CDR2 from the germline V gene are SGHVS and FNYEAQ. The CDR3 runs 18 residues. V trimming: 2 bases; J trimming: 2 bases; junction bases outside the gene matches: 12. CDR3 bases: TGTGCCAGCAGCTTATACCTTGGGGGGGATAGCCCCTACAATGAGCAGTTCTTC. Protein: CASSLYLGGDSPYNEQFF.

V gene TRBV11-2 combines with J gene TRBJ2-3; D gene unclear. CDR1 and CDR2 (germline): SGHAT, FQNNGV. This CDR3 region has 14 residues. V lost 5 bases to trimming and J lost 8 bases, with 17 bases between them. Written as DNA, the CDR3 is TGTGCCAGCAGCAAGGTGGAAGCCCCGGGTACGCAGTATTTT. Protein: CASSKVEAPGTQYF.